This T cell receptor beta chain was captured by sequencing in a study of beta chain features in type 1 diabetes. Study-level findings and limits: Comparison showed that naive, central memory and Treg TCRB repertoires appeared more similar among patients than among healthy donors. VDJ junctions from patients with type 1 diabetes contained fewer insertions and more deletions.

As for this clone: Its cognate antigen is unknown.

V lost 4 bases to trimming and J lost 0 bases, with 19 bases between them. Looked up from germline, CDR1 is MGHDK and CDR2 is SYGVNS. CDR3 length: 18 residues. TCRB transcripts that were expressed got sequenced, as all of the isolated RNA had been reverse transcribed. Using immunoSEQ multiplex PCR, the repertoire was profiled, and TCRdb retains in-frame clones only, with some absent. The sample has hundreds of thousands of clones, around 15% seen once. The receptor's source is a man in his late teens or twenties in good health. Sequencing input: naive CD4+ T cells from blood. V usage is TRBV25-1 and J usage is TRBJ1-3, with D uncertain. CDR3 coding DNA: TGTGCCAGCAGTGGCTTGCCGGGTCGAGCCTCCTCTGGAAACACCATATATTTT. Amino acids: CASSGLPGRASSGNTIYF.